This TCR beta chain stems from a study of CD8+ T cells in alopecia areata. Whole-study context: At a dose of 5 to 10 mg twice daily, oral tofacitinib was given to treated patients.

This CDR3 region has 13 residues. Per the germline V gene, CDR1 is KGHSH and CDR2 is LQKENI. V was cut by 3 bases and J by 6 bases, with 8 bases left in between. This clone was seen a handful of times. Reverse transcription of extracted RNA yielded cDNA, which provided the sequencing template. TCRdb's table, derived via immunoSEQ multiplex PCR, lists solely in-frame clones and lacks some. The sample has hundreds of thousands of clones, around three fifths seen once. The receptor was isolated from a human donor with alopecia areata. Sequenced here: CD4+ T cells sorted from blood, sampled at week 0. The chain links TRBV18 to TRBJ2-2, with no clear D. CDR3 bases: TGTGCCAGCTCACCCCGCAACCCCGGGGAGCTGTTTTTT. This encodes CASSPRNPGELFF.